This is a list of T cell receptor beta chains from one sample in a study of response to subunit inactivated influenza vaccine. TCRdb recomputed calls from the RT-PCR reads with MiXCR, one row per CDR3 protein. The table lists about 480,000 distinct CDR3 sequences, 25% of them singletons. This specimen was CD4+ T cells sorted from PBMCs, taken roughly 5 days after vaccination. The receptors come from a man aged 45-65 years who received an inactivated influenza vaccine. Each CDR3 is given with its conserved first and last residue. D genes are given only for firm matches. Clone size is stated in some rows and not others, as once, few, many or a class when expanded.

TRBJ2-1 - - TRBV11-2 TGTGCCAGCAGCTTAGATTTGCGCGGATACAATGAGCAGTTCTTC CASSLDLRGYNEQFF
TRBJ1-2 TRBD1 - TRBV4-1 TGCGCCAGCAGCCAAGCTTGGGGACAGAACTATGGCTACACCTTC CASSQAWGQNYGYTF
TRBJ2-7 - - TRBV2 TGTGCCAGCACCCGGGACCTCACGGGCTACGAGCAGTACTTC CASTRDLTGYEQYF
TRBJ2-7 - - TRBV7-2 TGTGCCAGCAGCTTAGCGGAGAGCTCCTACGAGCAGTACTTC CASSLAESSYEQYF
TRBJ1-1 - few TRBV4-3 TGCGCCAGCAGCCCGGTATGGGGGGGAGAGACTGAAGCTTTCTTT CASSPVWGGETEAFF
TRBJ2-3 TRBD1 many TRBV29-1 TGCAGCGTCTCGATTCTATTAGGGACAGCCTCAGATACGCAGTATTTT CSVSILLGTASDTQYF
TRBJ1-2 TRBD1 - TRBV12-3/TRBV12-4 TGTGCCAGCAAGGACGGGACAGAGCTTAACTATGGCTACACCTTC CASKDGTELNYGYTF
TRBJ1-1 - - TRBV20-1 TGCAGTGCTCGAACAGGGAGATGGACTGAAGCTTTCTTT CSARTGRWTEAFF
TRBJ2-2 - few TRBV7-9 TGTGCCAGCAGCACCAGGGAGGCCGGGGAGCTGTTTTTT CASSTREAGELFF
TRBJ2-1 - - TRBV7-9 TGTGCCAGCAGCTTAGGGGTCCACTATGAGCAGTTCTTC CASSLGVHYEQFF
TRBJ1-2 - few TRBV5-1 TGCGCCAGCAGCGAACAGGGTTTGACTGGCTACACCTTC CASSEQGLTGYTF
TRBJ2-2 - - TRBV5-1 TGCGCCAGCAGCTTGGGGGACGGATACACCGGGGAGCTGTTTTTT CASSLGDGYTGELFF
TRBJ2-6 - - TRBV12-3/TRBV12-4 TGTGCCAGCAGTTTAGATGGTGGGGCCAACGTCCTGACTTTC CASSLDGGANVLTF
TRBJ1-6 - - TRBV6-2/TRBV6-3 TGTGCCAGCAGTTACGCCTGGGCAGGTCGGGCTTTCGGAAATTCACCCCTCCACTTT CASSYAWAGRAFGNSPLHF
TRBJ2-2 - - TRBV5-1 TGCGCCATCAGCTTGGGTCAGGGGTACACCGGGGAGCAGTTTTTT CAISLGQGYTGEQFF
TRBJ2-1 TRBD1 few TRBV4-3 TGCGCCAGCAGCCCCTACCGGGACAGGGGGCTTGATGAGCAGTTCTTC CASSPYRDRGLDEQFF
TRBJ2-2 - - TRBV5-1 TGCGCCAGCAGCTGGGCCACTCCGGCCGGGGAGCTGTTTTTT CASSWATPAGELFF
TRBJ2-3 TRBD2 - TRBV20-1 TGCAGTGCTAGGATTCTAGCGGGATCCTCTCCCACAGATACGCAGTATTTT CSARILAGSSPTDTQYF
TRBJ1-3 - - TRBV3-1 TGTGCCAGCAGTCAGACAGGAGGTACTGGAAACACCATATATTTT CASSQTGGTGNTIYF
TRBJ2-7 - - TRBV7-2 TGTGCCAGCAGCTTAGCGGGGATAATGCTTGGCGAGCAGTACTTC CASSLAGIMLGEQYF
TRBJ2-1 - - TRBV29-1 TGCAGCGTTGAAAGGCAGGTCAATGAGCAGTTCTTC CSVERQVNEQFF
TRBJ1-1 - - TRBV7-8 TGTGCCAGCAGCTTAGCGCTGGGAACGGAAGCTTTCTTT CASSLALGTEAFF
TRBJ2-1 - - TRBV5-5 TGTGCCAGCAGTAAAACCGGGACAAAGACTTACAATGAGCAGTTCTTC CASSKTGTKTYNEQFF
TRBJ1-1 - many TRBV2 TGTGCAACAGGCGCGGAAGCTTTCTTT CATGAEAFF
TRBJ1-5 - few TRBV5-1 TGCGCCAGCAGCTTTGAAGGCAGGCAGCCCCAGCATTTT CASSFEGRQPQHF
TRBJ2-7 - few TRBV11-2 TGTGCCAGCCAAGTCGCGGGACAGCCAAGGGAGTACTTC CASQVAGQPREYF
TRBJ2-1 TRBD2 many TRBV11-1 TGTGCCAGCAGCTTACGTGCTCTAGCGGGAGGGCCAGTGGGAAATGAGCAGTTCTTC CASSLRALAGGPVGNEQFF
TRBJ2-7 - - TRBV20-1 TGCAGTGCTAGAGTAGAAGCGCGATCCTACGAGCAGTACTTC CSARVEARSYEQYF
TRBJ1-5 - - TRBV2 TGTGCCAGCAGCGTACAGGGTGGAAGCAATCAGCCCCAGCATTTT CASSVQGGSNQPQHF
TRBJ2-6 - - TRBV11-2 TGTGCCAGCAGCTTAGTATCGGGTCCGTCTGGGGCCAACGTCCTGACTTTC CASSLVSGPSGANVLTF
TRBJ2-1 - many TRBV12-3/TRBV12-4 TGTGCCAGCAGTTTATACAGTGAGCAGTTCTTC CASSLYSEQFF
TRBJ2-3 TRBD1 - TRBV4-3 TGCGCCAGCAGCCAAGATGCAGGGGGCAAAACAGATACGCAGTATTTT CASSQDAGGKTDTQYF
TRBJ2-1 - - TRBV18 TGTGCCAGCTCACCTAGGTATGGCGAGCAGTTCTTC CASSPRYGEQFF
TRBJ1-5 - - TRBV12-3/TRBV12-4 TGTGCCAGCAGCACATCAGGGGTTAACGATCAGCCCCAGCATTTT CASSTSGVNDQPQHF
TRBJ2-1 TRBD1 - TRBV9 TGTGCCAGCAGCGTAGCTCCCGGGACAGGGGGCGCGAATGAGCAGTTCTTC CASSVAPGTGGANEQFF
TRBJ1-5 - - TRBV12-3/TRBV12-4 TGTGCCAGCAGTTTTCAAGGGGGCAATCAGCCCCAGCATTTT CASSFQGGNQPQHF
TRBJ1-2 TRBD1 few TRBV29-1 TGCAGCGTTGATAGAGTGAAGGGGGCGGAAGGCTACACCTTC CSVDRVKGAEGYTF
TRBJ1-1 - few TRBV20-1 TGCAGTGCTAGGGCAGGGCAGCGCATGAACACTGAAGCTTTCTTT CSARAGQRMNTEAFF